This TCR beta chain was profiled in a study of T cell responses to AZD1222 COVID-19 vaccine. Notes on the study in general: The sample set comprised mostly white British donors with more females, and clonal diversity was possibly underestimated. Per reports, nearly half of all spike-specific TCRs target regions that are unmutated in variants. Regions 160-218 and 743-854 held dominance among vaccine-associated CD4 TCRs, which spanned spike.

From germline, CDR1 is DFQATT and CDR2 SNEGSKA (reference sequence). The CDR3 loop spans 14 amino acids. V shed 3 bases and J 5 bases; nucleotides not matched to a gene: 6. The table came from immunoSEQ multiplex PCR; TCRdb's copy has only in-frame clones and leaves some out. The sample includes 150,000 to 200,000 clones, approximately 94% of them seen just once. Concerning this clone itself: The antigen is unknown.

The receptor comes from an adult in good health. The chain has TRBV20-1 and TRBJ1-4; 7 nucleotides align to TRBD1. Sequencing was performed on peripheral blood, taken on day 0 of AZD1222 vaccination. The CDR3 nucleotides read TGCAGTGCTAGTGTGGACAGGCTAAATGAAAAACTGTTTTTT. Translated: CSASVDRLNEKLFF.